This TCR beta chain was sequenced for a study of PD-1 blockade in classical Hodgkin lymphoma. In every patient, relapse followed autologous stem cell transplantation, while exposure to brentuximab vedotin differed. TCRdb's table, derived via immunoSEQ multiplex PCR, lists solely in-frame clones and lacks some. The sample lists some 32,000 clones; 80% to 90% were seen once. This receptor was identified in a human donor with classical Hodgkin lymphoma. The sequenced sample was peripheral blood mononuclear cells (PBMCs), obtained at baseline.

The DNA for the CDR3 is TGTGCCAGCAGTTTACGAGGGGGTTGGGGAGAGACCCAGTACTTC. This sequence encodes CASSLRGGWGETQYF. The rearrangement links TRBV28 to TRBJ2-5, with a possible D match to TRBD1 (6 bases). Germline-derived CDR1 and CDR2 are MDHEN and SYDVKM. There are 15 residues in the CDR3. V lost 2 bases and J lost 4, with 14 bases in between.